This T cell receptor beta chain stems from a study of PD-L1 blockade in urothelial cancer. About the study: Bladder-origin urothelial cancer in males described about 90% of the 29 patients.

Study observations and caveats: By 3 weeks, tumor-associated blood clones had expanded more in durable-benefit patients.

Germline CDR1 and CDR2: MGHDK and SYGVNS. This CDR3 has 15 amino acids. The trim removed 3 bases at V and 5 bases at J, leaving 3 bases unmatched. Time point in this sample: peripheral blood 6 weeks after treatment start. The diagnosis in patients was locally advanced or metastatic urothelial carcinoma. The method was immunoSEQ multiplex PCR; TCRdb's version includes in-frame clones alone and lacks a portion of them. The repertoire holds 95,000 to 150,000 clones, with about 82% as singletons. In the case of this clone: The antigen remains undetermined.

This TCR was sampled from a man between 50 and 59 years old with urothelial cancer. The sequencing used PBMCs, collected around atezolizumab (anti-PD-L1) treatment. The chain combines TRBV25-1 with TRBJ2-1, with 11 bases identical to TRBD1. As DNA, the CDR3 is TGTGCCAGCAGTGATTGGGACAGGGGGGACAATGAGCAGTTCTTC. This gives the protein CASSDWDRGDNEQFF.